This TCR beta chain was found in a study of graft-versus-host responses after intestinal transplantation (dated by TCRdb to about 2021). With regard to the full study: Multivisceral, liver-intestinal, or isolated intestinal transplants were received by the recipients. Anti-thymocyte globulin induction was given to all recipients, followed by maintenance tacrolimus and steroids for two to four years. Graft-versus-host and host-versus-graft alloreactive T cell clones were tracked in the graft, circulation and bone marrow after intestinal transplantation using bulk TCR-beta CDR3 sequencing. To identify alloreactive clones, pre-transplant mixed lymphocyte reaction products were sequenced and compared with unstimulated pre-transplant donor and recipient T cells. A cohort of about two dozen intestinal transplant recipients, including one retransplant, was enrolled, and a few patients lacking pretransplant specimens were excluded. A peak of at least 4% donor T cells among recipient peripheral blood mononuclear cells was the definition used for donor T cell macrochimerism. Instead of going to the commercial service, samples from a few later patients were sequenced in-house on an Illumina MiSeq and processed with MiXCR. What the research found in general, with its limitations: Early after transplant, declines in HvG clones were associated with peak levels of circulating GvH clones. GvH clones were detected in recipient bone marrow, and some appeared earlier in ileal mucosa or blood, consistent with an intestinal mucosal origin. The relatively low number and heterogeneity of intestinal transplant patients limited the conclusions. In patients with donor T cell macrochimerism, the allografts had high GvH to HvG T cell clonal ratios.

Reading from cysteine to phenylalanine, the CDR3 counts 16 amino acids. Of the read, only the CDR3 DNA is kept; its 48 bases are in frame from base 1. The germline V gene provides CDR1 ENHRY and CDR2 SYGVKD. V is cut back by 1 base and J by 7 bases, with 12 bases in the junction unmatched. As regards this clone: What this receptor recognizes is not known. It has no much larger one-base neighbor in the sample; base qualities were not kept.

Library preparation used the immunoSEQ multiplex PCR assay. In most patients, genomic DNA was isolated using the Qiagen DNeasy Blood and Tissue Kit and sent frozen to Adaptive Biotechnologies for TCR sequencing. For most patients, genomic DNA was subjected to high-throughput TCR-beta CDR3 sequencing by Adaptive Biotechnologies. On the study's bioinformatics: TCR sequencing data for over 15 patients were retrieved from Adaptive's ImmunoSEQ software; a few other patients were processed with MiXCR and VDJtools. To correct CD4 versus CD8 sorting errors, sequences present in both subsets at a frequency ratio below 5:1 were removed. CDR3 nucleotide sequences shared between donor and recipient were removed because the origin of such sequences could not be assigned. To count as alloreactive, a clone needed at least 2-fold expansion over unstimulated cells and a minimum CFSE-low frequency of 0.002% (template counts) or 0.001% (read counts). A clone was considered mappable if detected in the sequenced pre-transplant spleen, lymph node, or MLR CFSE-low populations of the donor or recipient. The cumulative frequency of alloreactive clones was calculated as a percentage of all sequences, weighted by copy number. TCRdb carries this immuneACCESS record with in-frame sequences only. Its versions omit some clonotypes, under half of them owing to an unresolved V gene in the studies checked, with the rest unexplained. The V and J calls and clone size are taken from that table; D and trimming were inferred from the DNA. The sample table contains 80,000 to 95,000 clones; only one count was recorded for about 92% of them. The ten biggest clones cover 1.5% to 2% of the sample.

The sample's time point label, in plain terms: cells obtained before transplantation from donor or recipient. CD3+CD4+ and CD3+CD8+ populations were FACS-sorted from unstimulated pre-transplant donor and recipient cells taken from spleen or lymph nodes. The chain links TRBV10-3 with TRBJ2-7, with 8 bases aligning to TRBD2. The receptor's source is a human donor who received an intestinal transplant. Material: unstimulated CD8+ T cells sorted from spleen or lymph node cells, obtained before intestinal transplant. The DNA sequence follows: TGTGCCATCAGTGAGTGGGAGCGGGGGACTGGTCGAGAGCAGTACTTC. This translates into CAISEWERGTGREQYF.